A selection of T cell receptor beta chains follows, all from one sample in a study of graft-versus-host responses after intestinal transplantation. The protocol was immunoSEQ multiplex PCR, while the TCRdb copy is restricted to in-frame clones and leaves out a portion. Of roughly 28,000 clones in the sample, roughly 82% are singletons; the top ten hold 0.55% to 0.8%. Their cognate antigens are unknown. Material: unstimulated CD4+ T cells sorted from spleen or lymph node cells, obtained before intestinal transplant. Source of these receptors: a human donor who received an intestinal transplant. The CDR3 runs from the conserved cysteine through the conserved F or W. The order of the fields is V gene, D gene, J gene, clone size, CDR3 protein, CDR3 DNA. A D gene is named only where the DNA matches it firmly. Clone size, where shown, is once, few, many, or a class for clones that have expanded.

v_gene: TRBV29-1; d_gene: NA; j_gene: TRBJ1-1; abundance: NA; CDR3aa: CSVFGLVSGGTEAFF; CDR3nt: TGCAGCGTTTTTGGGTTGGTGTCAGGCGGCACTGAAGCTTTCTTT
v_gene: TRBV6-1; d_gene: TRBD1; j_gene: TRBJ2-1; abundance: NA; CDR3aa: CASSEALGQGGSEQFF; CDR3nt: TGTGCTAGCAGTGAAGCTCTGGGACAGGGGGGGAGTGAGCAGTTCTTC
v_gene: TRBV9; d_gene: NA; j_gene: TRBJ2-3; abundance: NA; CDR3aa: CASNRDYPDTQYF; CDR3nt: TGTGCCAGCAACCGTGACTATCCAGATACGCAGTATTTT
v_gene: TRBV15; d_gene: NA; j_gene: TRBJ1-2; abundance: NA; CDR3aa: CATSRGQLYGYTF; CDR3nt: TGTGCCACCAGCAGAGGACAGCTCTATGGCTACACCTTC
v_gene: TRBV11-2; d_gene: NA; j_gene: TRBJ2-5; abundance: few; CDR3aa: CASSLDLGFQETQYF; CDR3nt: TGTGCCAGCAGCTTAGATCTGGGCTTCCAAGAGACCCAGTACTTC
v_gene: TRBV19; d_gene: NA; j_gene: TRBJ2-3; abundance: few; CDR3aa: CASSIAGRTDTQYF; CDR3nt: TGTGCCAGTAGTATAGCAGGACGTACAGATACGCAGTATTTT
v_gene: TRBV11-2; d_gene: NA; j_gene: TRBJ2-2; abundance: NA; CDR3aa: CASSLWGQNTGELFF; CDR3nt: TGTGCCAGCAGCTTATGGGGACAAAACACCGGGGAGCTGTTTTTT
v_gene: TRBV2; d_gene: NA; j_gene: TRBJ1-5; abundance: NA; CDR3aa: CASRDSNQPQHF; CDR3nt: TGTGCCAGCAGGGATAGCAATCAGCCCCAGCATTTT
v_gene: TRBV4-1; d_gene: NA; j_gene: TRBJ2-7; abundance: NA; CDR3aa: CASSQEGTRSYEQYF; CDR3nt: TGCGCCAGCAGCCAAGAAGGGACCAGATCCTACGAGCAGTACTTC
v_gene: TRBV28; d_gene: TRBD1; j_gene: TRBJ2-7; abundance: NA; CDR3aa: CASSHRQGPLGEQYF; CDR3nt: TGTGCCAGCAGTCACCGACAGGGTCCTCTCGGGGAGCAGTACTTC
v_gene: TRBV6-5; d_gene: NA; j_gene: TRBJ2-7; abundance: NA; CDR3aa: CASSYSGSYEQYF; CDR3nt: TGTGCCAGCAGTTACTCAGGGTCCTACGAGCAGTACTTC
v_gene: TRBV2; d_gene: NA; j_gene: TRBJ2-5; abundance: NA; CDR3aa: CASHRTQETQYF; CDR3nt: TGTGCCAGCCACCGTACCCAAGAGACCCAGTACTTC
v_gene: TRBV5-1; d_gene: TRBD2; j_gene: TRBJ2-7; abundance: NA; CDR3aa: CASSLAGQYYEQYF; CDR3nt: TGCGCCAGCAGCCTAGCGGGACAGTACTACGAGCAGTACTTC
v_gene: TRBV11-3; d_gene: TRBD2; j_gene: TRBJ2-5; abundance: NA; CDR3aa: CASSLDRLAVYF; CDR3nt: TGTGCCAGCAGCTTAGATCGTCTAGCGGTGTACTTC
v_gene: TRBV18; d_gene: TRBD1; j_gene: TRBJ1-1; abundance: few; CDR3aa: CASSPQGATEAFF; CDR3nt: TGTGCCAGCTCACCACAGGGGGCCACTGAAGCTTTCTTT
v_gene: TRBV27; d_gene: NA; j_gene: TRBJ1-2; abundance: NA; CDR3aa: CASSLPWGSNYGYTF; CDR3nt: TGTGCCAGCAGTTTGCCCTGGGGATCTAACTATGGCTACACCTTC
v_gene: TRBV10-3; d_gene: TRBD2; j_gene: TRBJ2-4; abundance: once; CDR3aa: CAISESLTSVKNIQYF; CDR3nt: TGTGCCATCAGTGAGTCTTTGACTAGCGTCAAAAACATTCAGTACTTC
v_gene: TRBV5-1; d_gene: TRBD1; j_gene: TRBJ2-2; abundance: once; CDR3aa: CASSSPGQGLTGELFF; CDR3nt: TGCGCCAGCAGCTCACCGGGACAGGGTCTCACCGGGGAGCTGTTTTTT
v_gene: TRBV5-4; d_gene: TRBD2; j_gene: TRBJ2-5; abundance: NA; CDR3aa: CASSFGLAGQETQYF; CDR3nt: TGTGCCAGCAGCTTCGGACTAGCGGGGCAAGAGACCCAGTACTTC
v_gene: TRBV2; d_gene: NA; j_gene: TRBJ2-3; abundance: NA; CDR3aa: CASLLSNTDTQYF; CDR3nt: TGTGCCAGCCTGCTGTCTAACACAGATACGCAGTATTTT
v_gene: TRBV30; d_gene: TRBD2; j_gene: TRBJ2-3; abundance: NA; CDR3aa: CAWIRTSGFTDTQYF; CDR3nt: TGTGCCTGGATCCGGACTAGCGGGTTCACAGATACGCAGTATTTT
v_gene: TRBV5-6; d_gene: TRBD2; j_gene: TRBJ2-5; abundance: NA; CDR3aa: CASSPLGTSAYQETQYF; CDR3nt: TGTGCCAGCAGCCCCCTCGGGACTAGCGCTTACCAAGAGACCCAGTACTTC
v_gene: TRBV5-1; d_gene: TRBD2; j_gene: TRBJ2-1; abundance: NA; CDR3aa: CASSPGRAYNEQFF; CDR3nt: TGCGCCAGCAGCCCCGGGAGGGCCTACAATGAGCAGTTCTTC
v_gene: TRBV19; d_gene: NA; j_gene: TRBJ1-2; abundance: NA; CDR3aa: CASTPRSSSRKNYGYTF; CDR3nt: TGTGCCAGTACCCCCCGGAGCAGTTCCAGAAAAAACTATGGCTACACCTTC
v_gene: TRBV10-2; d_gene: TRBD1; j_gene: TRBJ1-1; abundance: few; CDR3aa: CASSESLPRGLGWFTEAFF; CDR3nt: TGCGCCAGCAGTGAGTCTCTACCTAGGGGGCTAGGGTGGTTCACTGAAGCTTTCTTT
v_gene: TRBV6-7; d_gene: TRBD2; j_gene: TRBJ2-1; abundance: NA; CDR3aa: CASSQRLAGGDNEQFF; CDR3nt: TGTGCCAGCAGTCAGCGACTAGCGGGGGGGGACAATGAGCAGTTCTTC
v_gene: TRBV5-1; d_gene: NA; j_gene: TRBJ1-1; abundance: NA; CDR3aa: CASSLSGASTEAFF; CDR3nt: TGCGCCAGCAGCTTAAGTGGGGCGAGTACTGAAGCTTTCTTT
v_gene: TRBV6-5; d_gene: NA; j_gene: TRBJ1-1; abundance: NA; CDR3aa: CASRSPSGTEAFF; CDR3nt: TGTGCCAGCAGGTCCCCCTCAGGCACTGAAGCTTTCTTT
v_gene: TRBV6-1; d_gene: NA; j_gene: TRBJ1-5; abundance: NA; CDR3aa: CASSEFWGNQPQHF; CDR3nt: TGTGCCAGCAGTGAGTTCTGGGGCAATCAGCCCCAGCATTTT
v_gene: TRBV5-1; d_gene: NA; j_gene: TRBJ2-7; abundance: once; CDR3aa: CASSPWDIPYEQYF; CDR3nt: TGCGCCAGCAGCCCATGGGACATCCCCTACGAGCAGTACTTC
v_gene: TRBV6-1; d_gene: TRBD1; j_gene: TRBJ1-5; abundance: few; CDR3aa: CASSGLSGTGVQPQHF; CDR3nt: TGTGCCAGCAGTGGTCTTTCCGGGACAGGGGTTCAGCCCCAGCATTTT
v_gene: TRBV6-5; d_gene: TRBD2; j_gene: TRBJ2-7; abundance: few; CDR3aa: CASSRGGEQYF; CDR3nt: TGTGCCAGCAGCCGGGGGGGGGAGCAGTACTTC
v_gene: TRBV10-3; d_gene: TRBD2; j_gene: TRBJ2-7; abundance: NA; CDR3aa: CAISESTSGAYEQYF; CDR3nt: TGTGCCATCAGTGAGTCGACTAGCGGGGCCTACGAGCAGTACTTC
v_gene: TRBV18; d_gene: TRBD1; j_gene: TRBJ2-7; abundance: NA; CDR3aa: CASSPTGGSQQYF; CDR3nt: TGTGCCAGCTCACCGACAGGGGGATCCCAGCAGTACTTC
v_gene: TRBV5-4; d_gene: TRBD1; j_gene: TRBJ2-7; abundance: NA; CDR3aa: CASSLGSGAGGPYEQYF; CDR3nt: TGTGCCAGCAGCTTGGGTTCAGGGGCAGGGGGACCCTACGAGCAGTACTTC
v_gene: TRBV7-7; d_gene: TRBD2; j_gene: TRBJ2-7; abundance: NA; CDR3aa: CASRSLSGRPYWYEQYF; CDR3nt: TGTGCTAGCAGATCGCTTAGCGGGAGACCTTATTGGTACGAGCAGTACTTC